Listed here are 15 T cell receptor beta chains from one sample, sequenced in a study of T-cell memory formation after mild COVID-19. One entry per CDR3 protein, called by TCRdb with MiXCR from the 5' RACE reads. The sample has 300,000 to 400,000 distinct CDR3 sequences; roughly 13% are singletons. The source material was PBMCs or a T cell subset sorted from them (not recorded which). Receptors originate from a man aged 18 to 29 who had mild COVID-19 (a few samples of this study predate the infection). Cell type and time point are not known.

This clonotype was recorded a few times. The chain is built from TRBV5-6 and TRBJ2-5; 9 nucleotides match TRBD1. CDR1 SGHDT and CDR2 YYEEEE come from the germline V gene. CDR3 size: 14 residues. J was trimmed by 7 bases and V by 3 bases; bases with no gene match: 7. Written as DNA, the CDR3 is TGTGCCAGCAGCTCGGGACAGGGCCTCGTGACCCAGTACTTC. This sequence encodes CASSSGQGLVTQYF.

The V and J genes are TRBV9 and TRBJ2-5; perhaps D is TRBD1 or TRBD2 (5 bases each). This CDR3 contains 15 residues. The germline gives CDR1 SGDLS, CDR2 YYNGEE. V lost 0 bases and J lost 0, with 9 bases in between. CDR3 coding DNA: TGTGCCAGCAGCGTAGCTTGGGGGTACCAAGAGACCCAGTACTTC. Protein sequence: CASSVAWGYQETQYF.

This clonotype was seen repeatedly, ten times or more. The gene calls are TRBV12-3 or TRBV12-4 and TRBJ2-5, with TRBD1 matching over 8 bases. V lost 6 bases, J lost 3 bases, and 6 bases stayed unmatched. The CDR3 is made up of 14 amino acids. The CDR3 DNA is TGTGCCAGCAGCCGACAGGGGCCAAAAGAGACCCAGTACTTC. Amino acid sequence: CASSRQGPKETQYF.

The chain joins TRBV9 to TRBJ2-2, with D perhaps matching TRBD1 (5 bases). The ends were cut back, 4 bases at V and 1 base at J, with 11 bases in the middle. The CDR3 contains 15 residues. CDR1 and CDR2 (germline): SGDLS, YYNGEE. The CDR3 DNA follows: TGTGCCAGCAGCTTATCCACAGGGAACACCGGGGAGCTGTTTTTT. It translates to CASSLSTGNTGELFF.

The V call is TRBV7-3, the J call TRBJ2-6; no clear D. This CDR3 region has 18 residues. The germline V gene encodes CDR1 SGHTA and CDR2 FQGTGA. The V end was cut by 3 bases, the J end by 0 bases, with 15 bases between. Here the CDR3 DNA reads TGTGCCAGCAGCTTCCGTAACGCGGTCCACTCTGGGGCCAACGTCCTGACTTTC. Encoded protein: CASSFRNAVHSGANVLTF.

This clonotype was picked up many times. The chain has TRBV28 and TRBJ2-7, with TRBD2 matching 8 bases. The CDR3 consists of 13 residues. Trimming removed 3 bases from V and 4 bases from J; junction bases left unmatched: 2. The germline gives CDR1 MDHEN, CDR2 SYDVKM. This CDR3 is CASSFTSGYEQYV. CDR3 coding DNA: TGTGCCAGCAGTTTTACTAGCGGTTACGAGCAGTACGTC.

Many counts were recorded for this clonotype. This chain connects TRBV12-3 or TRBV12-4 to TRBJ2-3; D remains unclear. This CDR3 is 16 amino acids long. V lost 0 bases and J 3 bases, leaving 13 bases between the germline ends. This CDR3 reads CASSLALDGVTDTQYF. The CDR3 nucleotides are TGTGCCAGCAGTTTAGCGCTGGATGGGGTAACAGATACGCAGTATTTT.

The rearrangement links TRBV6-5 to TRBJ2-2, with 8 bases lining up with TRBD1. V dropped 8 bases and J dropped 4; count of bases not matched to a gene: 6. The V gene's germline CDR1 is MNHEY and CDR2 SVGAGI. The CDR3 totals 14 residues. In DNA, the CDR3 is TGTGCCAGCGGGGGACAGGCTTCCACCGGGGAGCTGTTTTTT. This codes for CASGGQASTGELFF.

The rearrangement joins TRBV20-1 to TRBJ2-6; TRBD1 agrees at 10 bases. The junction had 5 bases not matched to a gene; V was cut back by 6 bases and J by 0 bases. Germline values: CDR1 DFQATT, CDR2 SNEGSKA (reference sequence). The CDR3 is made up of 16 amino acids. The CDR3 DNA is TGCAGTGCCCCCCGGACAGGGGGCTCTGGGGCCAACGTCCTGACTTTC. Residues: CSAPRTGGSGANVLTF.

This clonotype was observed a handful of times. The DNA for the CDR3 is TGTGCCAGCAGCCCCCACGAGGGGGCGGCCGGGGAGCTGTTTTTT. Protein product: CASSPHEGAAGELFF. The chain carries TRBV7-3 and TRBJ2-2; TRBD1 matches 7 bases. Trimming removed 5 bases from V and 6 bases from J; junction bases left unmatched: 9. The germline V gene encodes CDR1 SGHTA and CDR2 FQGTGA. The CDR3 sequence is 15 residues long.

This clonotype has only a few counts. The chain combines TRBV9 with TRBJ2-1, with D possibly matching TRBD2 (5 bases). The V end was cut by 2 bases, the J end by 7 bases, with 13 bases between. The CDR3 loop spans 14 amino acids. Germline V gives CDR1 SGDLS, CDR2 YYNGEE. CDR3 sequence: CASSVSDPGNEQFF. The CDR3, as DNA: TGTGCCAGCAGCGTGTCTGACCCGGGGAATGAGCAGTTCTTC.

This clonotype appeared a few times. The chain joins TRBV6-5 to TRBJ2-7; no firm D call. Germline loops: CDR1 MNHEY, CDR2 SVGAGI. CDR3 length equals 10 residues. V lost 8 bases to trimming and J lost 3 bases, with 5 bases between them. CDR3 in amino acids: CASGDYEQYF. CDR3 DNA: TGTGCCAGCGGTGACTACGAGCAGTACTTC.

This clonotype has only a few counts. The chain links TRBV28 to TRBJ1-2, with D tentatively TRBD1 (6 bases). Germline V gene sequence: CDR1 MDHEN, CDR2 SYDVKM. The germline V and J ends were trimmed by 5 bases and 4 bases, with 20 bases remaining between them. This CDR3 is built from 16 residues. The CDR3 region is CASSLEQGPDPYGYTF. The CDR3 DNA reads as TGTGCCAGCAGTCTGGAGCAGGGGCCGGACCCCTATGGCTACACCTTC.

The genes are TRBV5-8 and TRBJ1-5; 8 bases line up with TRBD1. V trimming: 1 base; J trimming: 5 bases; junction bases outside the gene matches: 8. The CDR3 has 16 amino acids. The germline CDR1 and CDR2 sequences are SGHTS and YDEGEE. The chain's CDR3 is CASSLPRRGLYQPQHF. For the CDR3, the DNA is TGTGCCAGCAGCTTGCCCCGCAGGGGGCTATATCAGCCCCAGCATTTT. Together with reference TRBV5-8 and TRBJ1-5, the CDR3 gives the full variable domain: EAGVTQSPTHLIKTRGQQATLRCSPISGHTSVYWYQQALGLGLQFLLWYDEGEERNRGNFPPRFSGRQFPNYSSELNVNALELEDSALYLCASSLPRRGLYQPQHFGDGTRLSIL.

In its sample, this clonotype was seen a few times. The V and J genes are TRBV4-1 and TRBJ2-2, with TRBD1 identical over 7 bases. Trimming at V came to 2 bases and at J to 1 base, leaving 4 bases not matched to a gene. CDR3 length: 16 amino acids. Germline V gene sequence: CDR1 MGHRA, CDR2 YSYEKL. CDR3 residues: CASSQPGTVNTGELFF. The CDR3 nucleotides are TGCGCCAGCAGCCAACCGGGGACAGTGAACACCGGGGAGCTGTTTTTT.